This TCR beta chain came from a study of cytomegalovirus exposure and HLA in healthy donors. Across the study: A prior study identified 120 million or so unique TCR beta sequences from about 180 million T cells. General study results and limits: Earlier analysis yielded a pattern in which most TCR beta V segments were productive about 90% or about 30% of the time. Listed as cytomegalovirus-associated were more than 150 TCR beta chains.

Unmatched junction bases numbered 5, after V lost 0 bases and J lost 5 bases. CDR1 and CDR2 from the germline V gene are SQVTM and ANQGSEA. The CDR3 loop spans 15 amino acids. Primers: 60 Vbeta forward and 13 Jbeta reverse. The protocol was immunoSEQ multiplex PCR, while the TCRdb copy is restricted to in-frame clones and leaves out a portion. The sample holds around 140,000 clones, roughly 73% seen once. With regard to this clone: Its antigen is undetermined.

Sequencing used PBMCs. The sequence derives from a man aged 40-49 years in good health and CMV-seronegative. The rearrangement uses TRBV29-1 and TRBJ2-2, with 8 bases identical to TRBD1. The CDR3 coding sequence is TGCAGCGTTGAAGAGGGACAGGCGGGGACCGGGGAGCTGTTTTTT. It is translated as CSVEEGQAGTGELFF.